A single sample gave rise to the 13 T cell receptor beta chains below, sequenced in a study of T cell responses to AZD1222 COVID-19 vaccine. Assay used: immunoSEQ multiplex PCR; TCRdb lists only in-frame clones, some missing. The sample yields roughly 40,000 clones, approximately 88% seen once. The sample here was peripheral blood, taken 28 days after the second AZD1222 dose. Receptors were obtained from an adult who received the AZD1222 COVID-19 vaccine.

V and J are TRBV6-5 and TRBJ2-7; 8 nucleotides agree with TRBD1. CDR1 is MNHEY, CDR2 SVGAGI, per germline. The trim removed 4 bases at V and 3 bases at J, leaving 11 bases unmatched. This CDR3 is 16 amino acids long. CDR3 DNA: TGTGCCAGCAGTTCGGGACAGGACTCGTTCGTCTACGAGCAGTACTTC. This encodes CASSSGQDSFVYEQYF.

This rearrangement joins TRBV3-1 (or the pseudogene TRBV3-2) to TRBJ1-1, with TRBD1 as a possible D gene (5 bases). Germline V CDR1 and CDR2: LGHDT, YNNKEL (reference sequence). V lost 2 bases and J lost 2, with 9 bases in between. The CDR3 has 14 amino acids. CDR3 sequence (DNA): TGTGCCAGCAGCCAACAGGGCTCCAACACTGAAGCTTTCTTT. As protein: CASSQQGSNTEAFF.

The chain has TRBV7-9 and TRBJ1-3; D perhaps matches TRBD1 (6 bases). CDR1 and CDR2 (germline): SEHNR, FQNEAQ (reference sequence). The germline V and J ends were trimmed by 5 bases and 2 bases, with 13 bases remaining between them. The CDR3 contains 15 residues. The chain's CDR3 is CASSAIQGTGNTIYF. The CDR3, as DNA: TGTGCCAGCAGCGCCATTCAGGGGACTGGAAACACCATATATTTT.

CDR3 amino acids: CASSEQTSGSYLPYEQYF. In DNA, the CDR3 is TGTGCCAGCAGTGAACAGACTAGCGGGAGTTATTTACCCTACGAGCAGTACTTC. V and J are TRBV27 and TRBJ2-7; 12 nucleotides agree with TRBD2. This CDR3 contains 18 residues. Germline-derived CDR1 and CDR2 are MNHEY and SMNVEV (reference sequence). Germline trimming cut 5 bases from V and 2 bases from J; bases unmatched to any gene: 13.

The chain combines TRBV7-3 with TRBJ2-5; 7 positions agree with TRBD2. V dropped 2 bases and J dropped 4; count of bases not matched to a gene: 7. CDR1 and CDR2 (germline): SGHTA, FQGTGA. This CDR3 is built from 15 residues. The DNA for the CDR3 is TGTGCCAGCAGCTTATTGGGCTCGGGGGGAGAGACCCAGTACTTC. It translates to CASSLLGSGGETQYF.

The genes are TRBV7-8 and TRBJ2-2; 7 nucleotides align to TRBD2. Germline CDR1 reads SGHVS; CDR2 reads FQNEAQ. The CDR3 covers 15 residues. J lost 6 bases, V lost 8 bases, and 12 bases had no gene match. The DNA of the CDR3 is TGTGCCAGCCCTTGGACGGGAGGATCCCCCGGGGAGCTGTTTTTT. Protein: CASPWTGGSPGELFF.

CDR3 coding DNA: TGTGCCAGCAGCCAAGTGCCCGAGAACACTGAAGCTTTCTTT. This translates into CASSQVPENTEAFF. This chain joins TRBV3-1 (or the pseudogene TRBV3-2) and TRBJ1-1; D remains unclear. The germline V gene encodes CDR1 LGHDT and CDR2 YNNKEL (reference sequence). The V end lost 1 base, the J end lost 1 base, and 7 bases lay between the germline ends. This CDR3 has 14 residues.

This sequence joins TRBV6-2 or TRBV6-3 and TRBJ2-1, with D hard to call. Deletions cut 2 bases from V and 7 bases from J, with 6 bases between. The CDR3 is made up of 12 amino acids. The germline CDR1 and CDR2 sequences are MNHEY and SVGEGT. The CDR3 DNA reads as TGTGCCAGCAGTTACGACGCTAATGAGCAGTTCTTC. It specifies CASSYDANEQFF.

The chain has TRBV5-1 and TRBJ2-3, with D perhaps matching TRBD2 (5 bases). The V end lost 0 bases, the J end lost 2 bases, and 13 bases lay between the germline ends. Germline V gene lookup returns CDR1 SGHRS and CDR2 YFSETQ. CDR3 length: 16 amino acids. This CDR3 reads CASSLGFEGPTDTQYF. CDR3 DNA sequence: TGCGCCAGCAGCTTGGGGTTTGAGGGTCCCACAGATACGCAGTATTTT.

CDR3 loop: CASSYSIFASYEQYF. In nucleotides, the CDR3 is TGTGCCAGCAGTTACTCGATCTTCGCTTCCTACGAGCAGTACTTC. The chain uses TRBV6-6 and TRBJ2-7, with D unclear. CDR3 length: 15 amino acids. Trimming stripped 0 bases from V and 1 base from J, with 10 bases between. In germline, CDR1 is MNHNY, CDR2 SVGAGI (reference sequence).

The genes are TRBV10-3 and TRBJ2-5; no reliable D call. Germline CDR1 ENHRY, CDR2 SYGVKD. The V gene lost 0 bases and the J gene lost 4 bases, with 12 bases spanning the gap. The CDR3 is 15 residues long. CDR3 protein: CAISESAGRGETQYF. CDR3 DNA sequence: TGTGCCATCAGTGAGTCTGCAGGCCGAGGAGAGACCCAGTACTTC.

V and J are TRBV18 and TRBJ1-1; no reliable D call. Trimming removed 2 bases from V and 2 bases from J, with 9 bases in between. The CDR3 is 14 amino acids. Germline CDR1 and CDR2: KGHSH and LQKENI. The CDR3 nucleotides are TGTGCCAGCTCACCAGGGTTGGATAACACTGAAGCTTTCTTT. Its translation: CASSPGLDNTEAFF.

The chain links TRBV6-1 to TRBJ2-5; 7 bases fit TRBD1. The CDR3 is made up of 16 amino acids. Germline V gene lookup returns CDR1 MNHNS and CDR2 SASEGT. The V and J ends lost 4 bases and 2 bases, in that order; junction bases with no gene match: 10. CDR3 DNA: TGTGCCAGCAGTGCCTATGGGACAGCCCTTCAAGAGACCCAGTACTTC. Translating gives CASSAYGTALQETQYF.